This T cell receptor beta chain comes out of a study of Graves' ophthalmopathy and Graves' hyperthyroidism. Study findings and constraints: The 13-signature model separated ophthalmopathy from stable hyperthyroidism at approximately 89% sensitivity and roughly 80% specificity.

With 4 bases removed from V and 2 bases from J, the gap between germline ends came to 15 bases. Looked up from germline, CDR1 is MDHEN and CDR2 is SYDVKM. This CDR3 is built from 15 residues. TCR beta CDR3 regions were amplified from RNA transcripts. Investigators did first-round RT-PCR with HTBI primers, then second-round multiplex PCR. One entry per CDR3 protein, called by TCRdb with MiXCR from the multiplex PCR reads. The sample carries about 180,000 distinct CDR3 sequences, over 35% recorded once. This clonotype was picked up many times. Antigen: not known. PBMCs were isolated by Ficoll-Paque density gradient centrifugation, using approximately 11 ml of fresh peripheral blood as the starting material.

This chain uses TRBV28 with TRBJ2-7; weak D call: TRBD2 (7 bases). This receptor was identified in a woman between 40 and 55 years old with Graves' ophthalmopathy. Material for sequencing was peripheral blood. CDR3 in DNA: TGTGCCAGCAGTTCCACACGGGGGGCTACCTACGAGCAGTACTTC. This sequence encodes CASSSTRGATYEQYF.